This T cell receptor beta chain was found in a study of blood T cell repertoires in COVID-19. At the level of the study: The United States, Italy and Spain were the sources of the acute and convalescent COVID-19 samples.

In the original analysis: Reference gene primer amplification gave nucleated cell count estimates. Method: immunoSEQ multiplex PCR; TCRdb's copy keeps in-frame clones and lacks some. Clone size and V and J calls were adopted from that table, with D and trimming inferred from the DNA. The sample lists 180,000 or so clones, around four fifths occurring once. This CDR3 is built from 14 residues. Trimming at V came to 4 bases and at J to 5 bases, leaving 6 bases not matched to a gene. Germline V CDR1 and CDR2: LNHDA, SQIVND (reference sequence). The sequenced sample was peripheral blood. The rearrangement joins TRBV19 to TRBJ2-5, with TRBD1 identical over 8 bases. This clonotype was obtained from a woman of 80 years or more with active or convalescent COVID-19. The CDR3 DNA reads TGTGCCAGTAGTAGACAGGGGCCCTGGGAGACCCAGTACTTC. Amino acid sequence: CASSRQGPWETQYF.